This T cell receptor (beta chain) was found in a study of shared clonotypes between healthy human individuals. About this clone: The antigen remains undetermined.

Looked up from germline, CDR1 is MNHEY and CDR2 is SVGAGI. This CDR3 comprises 14 residues. Germline trimming cut 6 bases from V and 3 bases from J; bases unmatched to any gene: 6. Data came from immunoSEQ multiplex PCR; TCRdb stores just in-frame clones and leaves some out. The table has more than 400,000 clones, around 85% seen once; the top ten hold approximately 12%. Overall study findings and caveats: Donor clonotype sharing was expected to depend on sequencing depth.

The TCR comes from a woman between 40 and 50 years old in good health. Some clones in this sample may be carry-over from other donors' samples. Sequencing was done on a sample of PBMCs. The V gene is TRBV6-5, the J gene TRBJ2-3; 7 bases fit TRBD1. The CDR3 nucleotides read TGTGCCAGCAGCCCGACAGGGACAACAGATACGCAGTATTTT. Encoded protein: CASSPTGTTDTQYF.